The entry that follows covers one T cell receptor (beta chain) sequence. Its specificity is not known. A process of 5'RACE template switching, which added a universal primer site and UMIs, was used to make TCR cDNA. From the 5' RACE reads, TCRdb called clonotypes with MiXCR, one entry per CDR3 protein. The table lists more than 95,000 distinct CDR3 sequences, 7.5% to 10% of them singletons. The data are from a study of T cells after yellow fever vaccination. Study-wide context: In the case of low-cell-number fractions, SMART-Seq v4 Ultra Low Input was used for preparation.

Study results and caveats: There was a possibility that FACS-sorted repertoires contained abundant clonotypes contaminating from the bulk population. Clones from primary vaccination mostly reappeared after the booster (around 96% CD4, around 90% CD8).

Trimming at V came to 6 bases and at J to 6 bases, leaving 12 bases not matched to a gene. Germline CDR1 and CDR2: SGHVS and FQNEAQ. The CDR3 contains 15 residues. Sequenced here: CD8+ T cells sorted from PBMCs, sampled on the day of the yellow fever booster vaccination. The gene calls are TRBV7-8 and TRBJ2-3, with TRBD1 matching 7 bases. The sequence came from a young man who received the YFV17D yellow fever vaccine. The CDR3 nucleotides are TGTGCCAGCAGTCTCCAGGGGGTTTGGTTGGATACGCAGTATTTT. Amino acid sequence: CASSLQGVWLDTQYF.